The entry that follows covers one TCR beta chain sequence. Its antigen is unidentified. This sample was taken from a study of T cells in localized non-small cell lung cancer. Study-level results: Out of the top 100 tumor clones, a median around 60 were seen in adjacent lung. Higher adjacent-lung clonality was associated with shorter survival. The greatest T cell clonality was found in uninvolved adjacent lung (higher than in tumor). Heterogeneity stays possible, as sequencing covered only one tumor region.

Sequenced by immunoSEQ multiplex PCR; TCRdb stores in-frame clones only, minus some. The table includes around 40,000 clones, approximately 83% detected once. The V end lost 5 bases, the J end lost 2 bases, and 7 bases lay between the germline ends. This CDR3 spans 13 amino acids. The V gene's germline CDR1 is MDHEN and CDR2 SYDVKM. The chain links TRBV28 to TRBJ1-3; D remains unclear. The clonotype comes from a man aged 35 to 70 with stage I lung adenocarcinoma. The sample was peripheral blood, taken before any cancer treatment. Here the CDR3 DNA reads TGTGCCAGCAGTCTGGGAGCTGGAAACACCATATATTTT. It is translated as CASSLGAGNTIYF.